The 27 T cell receptor beta chains in this list originate from one sample, sequenced in a study of blood T cells in healthy people across ages. Then a second PCR, running roughly 7 to 12 cycles, was carried out with a sample-barcoded 5' primer and a J-beta primer mix. Using its own MiXCR run on the 5' RACE reads, TCRdb lists one record per CDR3 protein. Counted here are more than 700,000 distinct CDR3 sequences, 46% occurring once; the ten biggest clones make up 15% to 20%. Input material: blood. The receptors here all came from a man at least 80 years old in good health.

The rearrangement links TRBV20-1 to TRBJ2-7; 7 nucleotides align to TRBD2. This CDR3 has 15 amino acids. Germline V gene data show CDR1 as DFQATT and CDR2 as SNEGSKA (reference sequence). V was pared by 0 bases and J by 0 bases, with 5 bases of the junction left unmatched. This CDR3 reads CSARETGGGSYEQYF. CDR3 coding DNA: TGCAGTGCTAGAGAAACGGGAGGAGGCTCCTACGAGCAGTACTTC.

The chain employs TRBV5-4 and TRBJ2-2; a weak D match, TRBD2 (5 bases). CDR3 size: 17 residues. Germline V gene lookup returns CDR1 SGHNT and CDR2 YYREEE (reference sequence). V lost 1 base and J lost 2, with 15 bases in between. For the CDR3, the DNA is TGTGCCAGCAGCTTGTCAATGGTCACTAGTAACACCGGGGAGCTGTTTTTT. Protein sequence: CASSLSMVTSNTGELFF.

This clonotype has a handful of counts. The V and J genes are TRBV20-1 and TRBJ1-5; 7 bases map to TRBD1. The germline gives CDR1 DFQATT, CDR2 SNEGSKA (reference sequence). V lost 0 bases, J lost 4 bases, and 3 bases stayed unmatched. This CDR3 is built from 14 residues. The chain's CDR3 is CSARERQGNQPQHF. The CDR3 DNA reads as TGCAGTGCTAGAGAGAGACAGGGTAATCAGCCCCAGCATTTT.

CDR3 DNA: TGTGCCAGCAGTGCACAGGGGCCGCACACAGATACGCAGTATTTT. It translates to CASSAQGPHTDTQYF. The chain recombines TRBV27 with TRBJ2-3; 7 nucleotides align to TRBD1. Per germline, CDR1 MNHEY and CDR2 SMNVEV (reference sequence). V lost 5 bases and J lost 2; bases outside the gene matches: 7. This CDR3 spans 15 amino acids.

The chain is built from TRBV6-2 or TRBV6-3 and TRBJ2-3, with TRBD1 identical over 9 bases. V was pared by 6 bases and J by 1 base, with 8 bases of the junction left unmatched. Germline lookup yields CDR1 MNHEY and CDR2 SVGEGT. The CDR3 is 16 amino acids. The CDR3 protein is CASRWDRDRGTDTQYF. CDR3 DNA sequence: TGTGCCAGCAGATGGGACAGGGATCGGGGCACAGATACGCAGTATTTT.

The V and J genes are TRBV20-1 and TRBJ2-1; 16 bases line up with TRBD2. With V trimmed by 8 bases and J by 9 bases, 7 bases remained unmatched. The germline CDR1 and CDR2 sequences are DFQATT and SNEGSKA (reference sequence). CDR3 length: 14 amino acids. The CDR3, as DNA: TGCAGTCCCGGGACTAGCGGGGGGGCCTTTGAGCAGTTCTTC. Its translation: CSPGTSGGAFEQFF.

This clonotype has more than one count but fewer than ten. This sequence joins TRBV12-3 or TRBV12-4 and TRBJ2-3, with D maybe TRBD1 (5 bases). This CDR3 is 15 amino acids long. V lost 2 bases and J 2 bases, leaving 11 bases between the germline ends. CDR3 sequence reads: CASSLQGSPTDTQYF. The CDR3 DNA reads TGTGCCAGCAGTTTACAGGGCAGTCCCACAGATACGCAGTATTTT.

This chain joins TRBV27 and TRBJ1-5; no definite D call. In germline, CDR1 is MNHEY, CDR2 SMNVEV (reference sequence). Trimming took 5 bases from V and 0 from J, leaving 11 bases between them. The CDR3 is 15 amino acids. In nucleotides, the CDR3 is TGTGCCAGCAGTGACGCTACCTATAGCAATCAGCCCCAGCATTTT. Its translation: CASSDATYSNQPQHF.

This clonotype was counted between two and nine times. The chain joins TRBV7-2 to TRBJ2-1; 12 nucleotides match TRBD2. The V gene's germline CDR1 is SGHTA and CDR2 FQGNSA. The ends lost 3 bases at V and 12 bases at J; junction bases unmatched: 15. The CDR3 runs 17 residues. CDR3 protein: CASSFGSLAGGSLGQFF. As DNA, the CDR3 is TGTGCCAGCAGCTTCGGCAGCCTAGCGGGAGGGTCGCTCGGGCAGTTCTTC.

Only a few counts were recorded for this clonotype. The chain links TRBV25-1 to TRBJ2-7; 8 bases align to TRBD1. J was trimmed by 3 bases and V by 3 bases; bases with no gene match: 4. The germline V gene encodes CDR1 MGHDK and CDR2 SYGVNS. This CDR3 has 14 residues. For the CDR3, the DNA is TGTGCCAGCAGTGAGGCAGGGGGCGGCTACGAGCAGTACTTC. Its translation: CASSEAGGGYEQYF.

About this clonotype: This could be a read error, since a much larger clone is one nucleotide away. This sequence joins TRBV11-2 and TRBJ2-7; tentatively, D is TRBD1 (6 bases). Germline CDR1 SGHAT, CDR2 FQNNGV. The length of the CDR3 is 14 residues. The V gene lost 2 bases and the J gene lost 4 bases, with 12 bases spanning the gap. The CDR3 is CASSLHHRDYEQYF. The CDR3 DNA sequence: TGTGCCAGCAGCTTACACCACAGGGATTACGAGCAGTACTTC.

V and J are TRBV5-6 and TRBJ2-7; 8 bases line up with TRBD1. J was trimmed by 7 bases and V by 4 bases; bases with no gene match: 13. The CDR3 has 15 amino acids. Germline V gene data show CDR1 as SGHDT and CDR2 as YYEEEE. Here the CDR3 DNA reads TGTGCCAGCAGCCCGACAGGGGAAGACTACAATGAGCAGTACTTC. Encoded protein: CASSPTGEDYNEQYF.

The chain carries TRBV12-3 or TRBV12-4 and TRBJ2-5; no firm D call. The CDR3 is 12 amino acids. Trimming stripped 8 bases from V and 2 bases from J, with 9 bases between. Here the CDR3 DNA reads TGTGCCAGCGGTGCTTTACAAGAGACCCAGTACTTC. Its translation: CASGALQETQYF.

This sequence joins TRBV12-3 or TRBV12-4 and TRBJ1-4; 8 nucleotides match TRBD1. V lost 3 bases, J lost 8 bases, and 8 bases stayed unmatched. The CDR3 is 15 residues long. The CDR3 here is CASSFIGQGEEKLFF. As DNA, the CDR3 is TGTGCCAGCAGTTTTATCGGACAGGGTGAGGAAAAACTGTTTTTT.

This clonotype was seen a few times. The V call is TRBV19, the J call TRBJ1-2; 7 bases line up with TRBD1. The CDR3 covers 17 residues. CDR1 is LNHDA, CDR2 SQIVND, per germline (reference sequence). The junction had 14 bases not matched to a gene; V was cut back by 4 bases and J by 3 bases. CDR3 nucleotide sequence: TGTGCCAGTAGTACCCAAGCCCAACAGGGGCCCTACTATGGCTACACCTTC. This gives the protein CASSTQAQQGPYYGYTF.

This clonotype has only a few counts. The chain recombines TRBV27 with TRBJ2-3; 14 positions match TRBD2. Trimming removed 4 bases from V and 0 bases from J; junction bases left unmatched: 9. The CDR3 length is 19 residues. The germline gives CDR1 MNHEY, CDR2 SMNVEV (reference sequence). DNA for the CDR3: TGTGCCAGCAGTTCAGAGGGACTAGCGGGAGCCCCTAGCACAGATACGCAGTATTTT. This codes for CASSSEGLAGAPSTDTQYF.

This chain joins TRBV7-2 and TRBJ2-7, with D possibly matching TRBD1 (5 bases). Gene TRBJ2-5 matches the end of the DNA better, so the J call may be wrong. The germline CDR1 and CDR2 sequences are SGHTA and FQGNSA. CDR3 length: 14 amino acids. For the CDR3, the DNA is TGTGCCAGCAGTCCACCTCCAGGGTATGAGACCCAGTACTTC. Its protein is CASSPPPGYETQYF.

In this sample, this clonotype turned up a few times. The J gene is TRBJ2-1, the V gene TRBV20-1; D might be TRBD2 (6 bases). Germline V gives CDR1 DFQATT, CDR2 SNEGSKA (reference sequence). The CDR3 loop spans 13 amino acids. V was cut by 5 bases and J by 5 bases, with 13 bases left in between. In nucleotides, the CDR3 is TGCAGTGCTCCGAGCGGGCCGAACAATGAGCAGTTCTTC. Translated, it gives CSAPSGPNNEQFF.

The V call is TRBV2, the J call TRBJ2-3; 8 bases align to TRBD1. J was trimmed by 5 bases and V by 5 bases; bases with no gene match: 9. The germline gives CDR1 SNHLY, CDR2 FYNNEI. The CDR3 is 15 residues long. The CDR3 DNA sequence: TGTGCCAGCAGTTCCCGGGACAGGAGAGGAGATACGCAGTATTTT. Translating it yields CASSSRDRRGDTQYF.

To note about this clonotype: One end of the junction does not line up with germline, which may come from a read error. The chain joins TRBV5-1 to TRBJ1-5, with D unresolved. This CDR3 comprises 14 residues. Germline CDR1 reads SGHRS; CDR2 reads YFSETQ. Here the CDR3 reads CANSSGLPNQPQHF. The DNA for the CDR3 is TGCGCCAACAGCTCCGGGCTACCTAATCAGCCCCAGCATTTT.

The chain employs TRBV20-1 and TRBJ2-5; D is uncertain. V lost 7 bases and J 5 bases, leaving 14 bases between the germline ends. The germline CDR1 and CDR2 sequences are DFQATT and SNEGSKA (reference sequence). The CDR3 is 12 amino acids. Here the CDR3 DNA reads TGCAGTGGAATAGCCTTGGGGGAGACCCAGTACTTC. Translation gives CSGIALGETQYF.

This rearrangement joins TRBV3-1 to TRBJ2-5, with 7 bases lining up with TRBD1. The CDR3 is 14 residues long. Germline V CDR1 and CDR2: LGHDT, YNNKEL (reference sequence). Trimming took 4 bases from V and 13 from J; bases not matched to a gene: 15. The CDR3, as DNA: TGTGCCAGCAGCCCGGGACAGACTGGGAACGAGCGGTACTTC. Its translation is CASSPGQTGNERYF.

The chain employs TRBV12-3 or TRBV12-4 and TRBJ1-5; no definite D call. This CDR3 is built from 15 residues. The V and J ends lost 2 bases and 4 bases respectively, with 12 bases between them. The CDR3 nucleotides are TGTGCCAGCAGTTTAACGCCAGACCCGAATCAGCCCCAGCATTTT. Protein product: CASSLTPDPNQPQHF.

This clonotype was found many times. This chain uses TRBV20-1 with TRBJ2-5; perhaps TRBD2 as D (6 bases). Trimming took off 0 bases at V and 0 bases at J, with 20 bases between the two ends. The CDR3 extends over 18 amino acids. Germline V lookup: CDR1 DFQATT, CDR2 SNEGSKA (reference sequence). As DNA, the CDR3 is TGCAGTGCTAGAGAGGATTTGCAGAGCGGGCAATACCAAGAGACCCAGTACTTC. Protein: CSAREDLQSGQYQETQYF.

The rearrangement links TRBV6-6 to TRBJ2-7; 9 nucleotides line up with TRBD1. V gave up 4 bases and J gave up 4 bases; unmatched junction bases: 5. CDR1 is MNHNY and CDR2 is SVGAGI in the germline V gene (reference sequence). This CDR3 region has 14 residues. The chain's CDR3 is CASSSQGARYEQYF. CDR3 bases: TGTGCCAGCAGTTCACAGGGGGCGCGGTACGAGCAGTACTTC.

The chain carries TRBV4-3 and TRBJ2-2; no reliable D call. V was trimmed by 4 bases and J by 6 bases, leaving 9 bases between them. CDR3 size: 13 residues. Germline V lookup: CDR1 LGHNA, CDR2 YSLEER. CDR3 sequence (DNA): TGCGCCAGCAGCCCCGAAACGGCCGGGGAGCTGTTTTTT. This codes for CASSPETAGELFF.

J is TRBJ2-1 and V is TRBV20-1; 8 bases are a match to TRBD2. This CDR3 region has 14 residues. Per the germline V gene, CDR1 is DFQATT and CDR2 is SNEGSKA (reference sequence). The CDR3 reads CRAAGAGVMNEQFF. The CDR3, as DNA: TGCAGGGCTGCGGGAGCGGGAGTTATGAATGAGCAGTTCTTC.